The rows below give T cell receptor beta chains drawn from one sample of a study of regulatory T cells in long-lasting Graves disease. TCRdb redid the calling of the multiplex PCR reads with MiXCR, one entry per CDR3 protein. Here the sample spans approximately 400,000 distinct CDR3 sequences, 14% to 15% being singletons. This sample was shared with a second study, whose subject was T cells in Graves' hyperthyroidism and ophthalmopathy.

The specimen was peripheral blood mononuclear cells (PBMCs), collected at new diagnosis, from a patient treated with antithyroid drugs. These receptors were taken from a woman in her thirties with Graves disease. Each CDR3 is given with its conserved first and last residue. Fields, in order: V gene, J gene, D gene, CDR3 length, clone size, CDR3 DNA, CDR3 protein. D genes are given only for firm matches. The size of a clone is reported for some rows only, either as once, few or many, or as a class for expanded clones.

TRBV5-1	TRBJ2-1	TRBD1	16	many	TGCGCCAGCAGCTTGAGACCGGGACAGGGAGCCAGTGAGCAGTTCTTC	CASSLRPGQGASEQFF
TRBV18	TRBJ1-3	-	15	-	TGTGCCAGCTCACCAGAAGACAGGACTCGAAACACCATATATTTT	CASSPEDRTRNTIYF
TRBV20-1	TRBJ2-7	TRBD2	15	few	TGCAGTGCTAGAGATAAAACTAGCGGGGTCTACGAGCAGTACTTC	CSARDKTSGVYEQYF
TRBV11-2	TRBJ2-2	-	17	few	TGTGCCAGCAGCGCAAGGGGGTTGCGAGTGGGCACCGGGGAGCTGCTTTTT	CASSARGLRVGTGELLF
TRBV18	TRBJ2-7	TRBD2	15	many	TGTGCCAGCTCACGGACTAGCGGAGCTAACTACGAGCAGTACTTC	CASSRTSGANYEQYF
TRBV24-1	TRBJ1-5	-	21	many	TGTGCCACCAGTGATTTGCGGAGGGGGGCCGCTCAAGGATATAGCAATCAGCCCCAGCATTTT	CATSDLRRGAAQGYSNQPQHF
TRBV5-8	TRBJ1-2	-	14	many	TGTGCCAGCAGCGCCTTGACAGGCTCCTATGGCTACACCTTC	CASSALTGSYGYTF
TRBV3-1	TRBJ2-2	-	13	many	TGTGCCAGCAGCCAGCTAGCCACCGGGGAGCTGTTTTTT	CASSQLATGELFF
TRBV6-2/TRBV6-3	TRBJ1-1	-	11	-	TGTGCCAGTTGTGGGGACCGCGAGGCTTTCTTT	CASCGDREAFF
TRBV28	TRBJ1-5	-	14	many	TGTGCCAGCAGTAAGACGAGCCGCGGGCAGCCCCAGCATTTT	CASSKTSRGQPQHF
TRBV11-1	TRBJ1-2	-	16	many	TGTGCCAGCAGCCCTCGTCCGGGACAAACTAACTATGGCTACACCTTC	CASSPRPGQTNYGYTF
TRBV6-1	TRBJ2-7	-	15	many	TGTGCCAGCAGTGAGGGTCTCCTGCTCCCCTACGAGCAGTACTTC	CASSEGLLLPYEQYF
TRBV4-1	TRBJ1-1	-	14	few	TGCGCCAGCAGCCCTAGTCCTGATAACACTGAAGCTTTCTTT	CASSPSPDNTEAFF
TRBV5-1	TRBJ2-1	TRBD2	17	many	TGCGCCAGCAGCTTGGCCGCCCTAGCGGGAGGGATGAATGAGCAGTTCTTC	CASSLAALAGGMNEQFF
TRBV18	TRBJ2-1	TRBD2	16	-	TGTGCCAGCTCACCAACGCAACTAGCGGGAGACAATGAGCAGTTCTTC	CASSPTQLAGDNEQFF
TRBV7-3	TRBJ2-2	TRBD2	16	-	TGTGCCAGCAGCTTACTAGCGGGAGGTCTGGGCGGGGAGCTGTTTTTT	CASSLLAGGLGGELFF
TRBV29-1	TRBJ2-3	TRBD2	14	few	TGCAGCCCAACACTAGCGGGAGATATAGATACGCAGTATTTT	CSPTLAGDIDTQYF
TRBV19	TRBJ2-5	-	13	few	TGTGCCAGTAGTATCCAGGCCCGGAAGACCCAGTACTTC	CASSIQARKTQYF
TRBV4-2	TRBJ1-6	TRBD1	15	few	TGTGCCAGCAGCCCAGGGGACAGGGTGGTCTCACCCCTCCACTTT	CASSPGDRVVSPLHF
TRBV12-3/TRBV12-4	TRBJ2-1	-	17	many	TGTGCCAGCAGTTTCCCCTCACGGAGCGCCTGGACCAATGAGCAGTTCTTC	CASSFPSRSAWTNEQFF
TRBV12-3/TRBV12-4	TRBJ2-3	-	15	many	TGTGCCAGCAGTTTGGTAGCCCCCCCTGCAGATACGCAGTATTTT	CASSLVAPPADTQYF
TRBV11-2	TRBJ2-1	-	14	many	TGTGCCAGCAGCTTAGATCGACTGTCCAATGAGCAGTTCTTC	CASSLDRLSNEQFF
TRBV7-2	TRBJ2-7	-	13	many	TGTGCCAGCAGCTTGACTATCCGGGACGAGCAGTACTTC	CASSLTIRDEQYF
TRBV27	TRBJ2-1	TRBD1	20	-	TGTGCCAGCAGTTCCCCGGGACAGGGGGCGACTTCGGGTGTGTACAATGAGCAGTTCTTC	CASSSPGQGATSGVYNEQFF
TRBV30	TRBJ2-4	-	12	many	TGTGCCTGGGGTCCAACATGGAACATTCAGTACTTC	CAWGPTWNIQYF
TRBV5-1	TRBJ1-6	TRBD1	15	-	TGCGCCAGCAGCCGCGGACAGGGGGATAGTTCACCCCTCCACTTT	CASSRGQGDSSPLHF
TRBV18	TRBJ2-6	-	15	-	TGTGCCAGCTCACGGCCCGGTTCCGGGGCCAACGTCCTGACTTTC	CASSRPGSGANVLTF
TRBV10-3	TRBJ2-1	-	15	few	TGTGCCGCCCAGATTACGTGGACTCAATACAATGAGCAGTTCTTC	CAAQITWTQYNEQFF
TRBV20-1	TRBJ1-1	-	13	many	TGCAGTGCTCCCCGGGGGACGAACACTGAAGCTTTCTTT	CSAPRGTNTEAFF
TRBV3-1	TRBJ2-7	TRBD1	17	-	TGTGCCAGCAGCCAAGAACCGCGACAGGGGAGATTCTACGAGCAGTACTTC	CASSQEPRQGRFYEQYF
TRBV27	TRBJ2-7	TRBD2	15	-	TGTGCCAGCAGTTTCTATAGCGGGACCACCTACGAGCAGTACTTC	CASSFYSGTTYEQYF
TRBV12-3/TRBV12-4	TRBJ2-7	TRBD2	15	many	TGTGCCAGCAGTATCATTAGCGGGGGCGGCGACGAGCAGTACTTC	CASSIISGGGDEQYF
TRBV7-7	TRBJ1-4	-	14	few	TGTGCTAGCAGCTTAGGCCCAACTAATGAAAAACTGTTTTTT	CASSLGPTNEKLFF
TRBV28	TRBJ2-1	TRBD2	13	many	TGTGCCGGGGGGGGAGGGCCGTACAATGAGCAGTTCTTC	CAGGGGPYNEQFF
TRBV5-1	TRBJ2-5	TRBD2	14	many	TGCGCCAGCAGCTTTCAGCGGGGACAAGAGACCCAGTACTTC	CASSFQRGQETQYF
TRBV28	TRBJ2-7	TRBD2	15	few	TGTGCCAGCACCATGGGACTAGCGCCCTCCTACGAGCAGTACTTC	CASTMGLAPSYEQYF
TRBV4-1	TRBJ2-7	TRBD2	17	few	TGCGCCAGCAGCCAAGTGGGAACCGGCGGGAGCCCGTACGAGCAGTACTTC	CASSQVGTGGSPYEQYF
TRBV7-9	TRBJ2-7	TRBD1	16	many	TGTGCCAGCAGCGCCCTGATGGGACAGGGATCCTACGAGCAGTACTTC	CASSALMGQGSYEQYF
TRBV5-1	TRBJ2-3	-	13	-	TGCGCCACCGCGACTAGGAGGGGTGATACGCAGTATTTT	CATATRRGDTQYF
TRBV5-8	TRBJ2-2	-	14	many	TGTGCCAGCAGCTGGAAGGGGAACACCGGGGAGCTGTTTTTT	CASSWKGNTGELFF
TRBV12-5	TRBJ1-2	TRBD1	13	many	TGTGCTAGTGGCCCAGGGGGTTTCTATGGCTACACCTTC	CASGPGGFYGYTF
TRBV5-4	TRBJ1-1	TRBD1	17	-	TGTGCCAGCAATCGGTTGGACCAAGGGGGCGCAGACACTGAAGCTTTCTTT	CASNRLDQGGADTEAFF
TRBV9	TRBJ1-4	-	12	few	TGTGCCAGCAGTGCAGGACCCAGCGAACTGTTTTTT	CASSAGPSELFF
TRBV12-3/TRBV12-4	TRBJ1-3	-	15	-	TGTGCCAGCAGTTTAGGGGGAGACACTGGAAACACCATATATTTT	CASSLGGDTGNTIYF
TRBV11-3	TRBJ2-7	-	14	many	TGTGCCAGCAGCTCCCGGGGACGGTCCTACGAGCAGTACTTC	CASSSRGRSYEQYF
TRBV7-9	TRBJ2-7	-	14	many	TGTGCCAGCAGCACGACTAGTAGGGGTTACGAGCAGTACTTC	CASSTTSRGYEQYF
TRBV28	TRBJ2-7	-	13	many	TGTGCCAGCAGTTTCTCCCAGATCTACGAGCAGTACTTC	CASSFSQIYEQYF
TRBV3-1	TRBJ2-3	-	14	many	TGTGCCAGCAGCCAAATGGACGGAACAGATACGCAGTATTTT	CASSQMDGTDTQYF
TRBV18	TRBJ2-3	-	17	-	TGTGCCAGCTCACCGGGTCCCCAACGGGAGTTCACAGATACGCAGTATTTT	CASSPGPQREFTDTQYF
TRBV24-1	TRBJ2-1	-	14	many	TGTGCCACCAGTGATTGGCGGGGAGGCCATGAGCAGTTCTTC	CATSDWRGGHEQFF
TRBV27	TRBJ2-3	TRBD2	15	few	TGTGCCAGCAGTTTCGGGGGAGGGTTGGCAGATACGCAGTATTTT	CASSFGGGLADTQYF
TRBV15	TRBJ1-3	TRBD1	14	-	TGTGCCACCACCGTAGACAGGGGGGGAAACACCATATATTTT	CATTVDRGGNTIYF
TRBV7-2	TRBJ1-2	-	15	-	TGTGCCAGCAGCTTAGCGGGGTCCCTAGGGGATGGCTACACCTTC	CASSLAGSLGDGYTF
TRBV12-5	TRBJ2-7	-	16	many	TGTGCTAGTGGTTTCGGGGGACAGATCCACTCCTACGAGCAGTACTTC	CASGFGGQIHSYEQYF
TRBV20-1	TRBJ1-5	-	17	many	TGCAGTGCTACGGGGATGGGTAGCGGGGTTAGCAATCAGCCCCAGCATTTT	CSATGMGSGVSNQPQHF
TRBV11-2	TRBJ2-5	-	18	many	TGTGCCAGCAGCTCTCTGGCCTTGCTAGCTCAGTACCAAGAGACCCAGTACTTC	CASSSLALLAQYQETQYF
TRBV10-2	TRBJ2-7	-	14	-	TGCGCCAGCACCCAGGGGTCCCCGGCCTACGAGCAGTACTTC	CASTQGSPAYEQYF
TRBV7-3	TRBJ1-1	-	14	-	TGTGCCAGCAGCGATGGACAGAGGAACACTGAAGCTTTCTTT	CASSDGQRNTEAFF
TRBV7-2	TRBJ1-5	TRBD1	15	many	TGTGCCAGCAGCTGGGACAGGGGTCGCAATCAGCCCCAGCATTTT	CASSWDRGRNQPQHF